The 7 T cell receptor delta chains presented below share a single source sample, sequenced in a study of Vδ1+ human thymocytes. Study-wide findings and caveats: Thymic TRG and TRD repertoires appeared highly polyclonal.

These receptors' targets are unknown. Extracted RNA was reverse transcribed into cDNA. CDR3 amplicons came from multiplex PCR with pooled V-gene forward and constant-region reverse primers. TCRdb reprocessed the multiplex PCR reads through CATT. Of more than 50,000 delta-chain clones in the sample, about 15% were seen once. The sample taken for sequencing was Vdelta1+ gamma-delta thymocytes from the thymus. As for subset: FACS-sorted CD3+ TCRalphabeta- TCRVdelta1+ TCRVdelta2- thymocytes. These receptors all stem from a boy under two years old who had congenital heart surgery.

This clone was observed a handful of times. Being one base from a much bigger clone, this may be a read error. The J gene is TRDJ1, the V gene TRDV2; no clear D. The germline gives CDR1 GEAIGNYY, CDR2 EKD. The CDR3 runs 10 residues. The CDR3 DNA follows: TGTGCCTGTGACACCGTTAAACTCATCTTT. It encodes CACDTVKLIF.

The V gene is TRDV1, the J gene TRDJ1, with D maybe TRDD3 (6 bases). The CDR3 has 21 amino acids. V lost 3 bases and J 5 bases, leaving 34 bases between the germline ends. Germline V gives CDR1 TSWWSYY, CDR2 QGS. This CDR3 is CALGEASPRGAIQGDRDKLIF. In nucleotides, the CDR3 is TGTGCTCTTGGGGAGGCTTCCCCAAGGGGGGCCATACAGGGGGACCGGGATAAACTCATCTTT.

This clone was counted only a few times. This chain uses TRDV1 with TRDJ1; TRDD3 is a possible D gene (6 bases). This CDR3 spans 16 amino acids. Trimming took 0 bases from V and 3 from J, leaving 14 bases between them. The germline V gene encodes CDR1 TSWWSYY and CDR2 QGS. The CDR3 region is CALGELRTGLSDKLIF. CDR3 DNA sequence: TGTGCTCTTGGGGAACTACGTACTGGGTTGTCCGATAAACTCATCTTT.

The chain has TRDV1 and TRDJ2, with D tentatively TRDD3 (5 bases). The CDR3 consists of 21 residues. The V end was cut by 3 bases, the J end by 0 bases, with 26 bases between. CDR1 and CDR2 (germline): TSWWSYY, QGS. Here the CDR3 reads CALGERIGRWGIRALTAQLFF. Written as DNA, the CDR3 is TGTGCTCTTGGGGAGCGCATCGGGCGGTGGGGAATAAGGGCTTTGACAGCACAACTCTTCTTT.

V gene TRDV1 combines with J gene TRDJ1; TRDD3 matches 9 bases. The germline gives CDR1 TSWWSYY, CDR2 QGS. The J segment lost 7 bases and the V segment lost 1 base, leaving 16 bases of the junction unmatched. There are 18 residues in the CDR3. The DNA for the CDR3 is TGTGCTCTTGGGGAACGGCCAAGTACTGGGGGACGCCTGGGTAAACTCATCTTT. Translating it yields CALGERPSTGGRLGKLIF.

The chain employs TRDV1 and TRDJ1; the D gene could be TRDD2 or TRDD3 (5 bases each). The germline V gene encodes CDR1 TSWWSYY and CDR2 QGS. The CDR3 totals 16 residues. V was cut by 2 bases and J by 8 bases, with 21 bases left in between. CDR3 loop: CALGEYPTGTYQKLIF. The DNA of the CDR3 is TGTGCTCTTGGGGAATACCCTACGGGGACCTATCAAAAACTCATCTTT.

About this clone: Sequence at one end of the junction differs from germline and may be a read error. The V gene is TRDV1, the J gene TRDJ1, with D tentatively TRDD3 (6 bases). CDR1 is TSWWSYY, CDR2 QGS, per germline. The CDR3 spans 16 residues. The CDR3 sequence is CALGELRSHWVSKLIF. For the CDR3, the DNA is TGTGCTCTGGGGGAACTAAGATCCCACTGGGTCTCTAAACTCATCTTT.